This T cell receptor (beta chain) was obtained from a study of shared clonotypes between healthy human individuals. Profiled with immunoSEQ multiplex PCR; TCRdb holds only in-frame clones, not every one. The sample yields roughly 2.5 million clones, roughly 92% seen once. This sequence was found in a young man in good health. Sample: naive CD4+ T cells sorted from blood. Documented subset: CD45RA+ positively selected.

This CDR3 reads CAIMGPDVREQYF. Written as DNA, the CDR3 is TGTGCCATCATGGGACCCGACGTTCGGGAGCAGTACTTC. This chain joins TRBV10-3 and TRBJ2-7; perhaps D is TRBD1 or TRBD2 (5 bases each). With 7 bases removed from V and 7 bases from J, the gap between germline ends came to 17 bases. Germline values: CDR1 ENHRY, CDR2 SYGVKD. The CDR3 totals 13 residues.